The 11 T cell receptor beta chains reported below all come from one sample, sequenced in a study of blood T cell repertoires in COVID-19. Sequenced by immunoSEQ multiplex PCR; TCRdb stores in-frame clones only, minus some. The sample records 200,000 to 250,000 clones, approximately 85% being singletons. The sample comprised peripheral blood. These receptors all stem from a woman in her 70s with COVID-19, enrolled during active disease.

The genes are TRBV7-3 and TRBJ2-6; TRBD1 might be the D (7 bases). CDR3 size: 17 residues. The germline V and J ends were trimmed by 5 bases and 2 bases, with 16 bases remaining between them. Germline CDR1 SGHTA, CDR2 FQGTGA. DNA for the CDR3: TGTGCCAGCAGCCAGATCCCAGGGGGGACTGGGGCCAACGTCCTGACTTTC. Translation gives CASSQIPGGTGANVLTF.

The rearrangement links TRBV20-1 to TRBJ2-7; perhaps TRBD1 as D (6 bases). Germline V gives CDR1 DFQATT, CDR2 SNEGSKA (reference sequence). The CDR3 totals 11 residues. The V gene lost 6 bases and the J gene lost 5 bases, with 11 bases spanning the gap. The CDR3 DNA reads as TGCAGTGCCAGGGGAGCGAACGAGCAGTACTTC. Encoded protein: CSARGANEQYF.

The chain couples TRBV7-6 to TRBJ2-4; 7 bases align to TRBD2. Per germline, CDR1 SGHVS and CDR2 FNYEAQ. This CDR3 region has 18 residues. V gave up 2 bases and J gave up 7 bases; unmatched junction bases: 17. CDR3 loop: CASSLMASGRGEGNIQYF. Here the CDR3 DNA reads TGTGCCAGCAGCTTAATGGCTAGCGGCCGAGGGGAAGGCAACATTCAGTACTTC.

V and J are TRBV29-1 and TRBJ2-7; D not resolved. The germline V gene encodes CDR1 SQVTM and CDR2 ANQGSEA. Trimming pared 4 bases from V and 3 bases from J, leaving 10 bases between. This CDR3 has 12 residues. The CDR3 DNA sequence: TGCAGCGTTGGAAACAGTTACTACGAGCAGTACTTC. This gives the protein CSVGNSYYEQYF.

V gene TRBV4-3 combines with J gene TRBJ1-4; possible D gene TRBD1, 5 bases. CDR1 LGHNA and CDR2 YSLEER come from the germline V gene. V lost 6 bases to trimming and J lost 3 bases, with 17 bases between them. The CDR3 is 16 amino acids. The CDR3 bases are TGCGCCAGCAGGCGAATCTTAGGGGCCGCTAATGAAAAACTGTTTTTT. This codes for CASRRILGAANEKLFF.

This clone showed up just once. The CDR3 is CASRGTGDYNEQFF. In DNA form, the CDR3 reads TGTGCCAGCAGAGGGACAGGGGACTACAATGAGCAGTTCTTC. This rearrangement joins TRBV5-5 to TRBJ2-1, with 10 bases identical to TRBD1. This CDR3 has 14 amino acids. Trimming removed 5 bases from V and 3 bases from J; junction bases left unmatched: 2. Germline assignment: CDR1 SGHKS and CDR2 YYEKEE (reference sequence).

The chain has TRBV4-3 and TRBJ1-2; no firm D call. This CDR3 has 12 residues. V gave up 0 bases and J gave up 8 bases, with 7 bases separating them. Germline V gene sequence: CDR1 LGHNA, CDR2 YSLEER. DNA for the CDR3: TGCGCCAGCAGCCAAGAGGGGAGGGGCTACACCTTC. Translation: CASSQEGRGYTF.

The V and J genes are TRBV2 and TRBJ1-5; a weak D match, TRBD1 (5 bases). Germline lookup yields CDR1 SNHLY and CDR2 FYNNEI. V was trimmed by 1 base and J by 7 bases, leaving 11 bases between them. The CDR3 has 14 residues. Written as DNA, the CDR3 is TGTGCCAGCAGTGAAGAGGCTCAGGGACAGCCCCAGCATTTT. Encoded protein: CASSEEAQGQPQHF.

V and J are TRBV5-4 and TRBJ2-1; 9 positions agree with TRBD2. This CDR3 has 15 residues. V lost 0 bases and J lost 7; bases outside the gene matches: 5. Germline V gene data show CDR1 as SGHNT and CDR2 as YYREEE (reference sequence). In DNA, the CDR3 is TGTGCCAGCAGCTTGGAGTTTACTAGCGGGAATGAGCAGTTCTTC. This translates into CASSLEFTSGNEQFF.

The rearrangement joins TRBV7-2 to TRBJ2-1; 9 bases fit TRBD2. V gave up 2 bases and J gave up 3 bases; unmatched junction bases: 2. The CDR3 covers 15 residues. The germline V gene encodes CDR1 SGHTA and CDR2 FQGNSA. The CDR3 nucleotides are TGTGCCAGCAGCTTATTAGCGGGGGACTACAATGAGCAGTTCTTC. Residues: CASSLLAGDYNEQFF.

CDR3 in amino acids: CASRGQATNEKLFF. CDR3 bases: TGTGCCAGCCGGGGACAAGCAACTAATGAAAAACTGTTTTTT. The chain is built from TRBV18 and TRBJ1-4; tentatively, D is TRBD1 (6 bases). Trimming pared 8 bases from V and 0 bases from J, leaving 10 bases between. The CDR3 length is 14 residues. CDR1 is KGHSH, CDR2 LQKENI, per germline.